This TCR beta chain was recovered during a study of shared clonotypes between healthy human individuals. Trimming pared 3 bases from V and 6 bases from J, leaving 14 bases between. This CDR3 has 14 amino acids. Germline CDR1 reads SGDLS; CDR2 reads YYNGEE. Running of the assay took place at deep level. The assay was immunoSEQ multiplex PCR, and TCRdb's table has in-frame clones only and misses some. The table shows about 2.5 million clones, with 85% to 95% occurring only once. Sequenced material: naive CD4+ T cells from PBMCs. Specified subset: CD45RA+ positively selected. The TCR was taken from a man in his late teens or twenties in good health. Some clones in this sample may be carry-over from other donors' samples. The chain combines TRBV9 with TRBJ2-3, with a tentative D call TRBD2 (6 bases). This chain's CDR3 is CASSAGGAWDTQYF. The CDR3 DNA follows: TGTGCCAGCAGCGCCGGAGGGGCGTGGGATACGCAGTATTTT.